These 13 T cell receptor beta chains originate from one sample sequenced in a study of identical twins. TCRdb independently ran MiXCR on the 5' RACE reads; one entry per CDR3 protein. The data show fewer than 650,000 distinct CDR3 sequences, roughly 7.1% seen once. The sample was also linked to a second study, of yellow fever vaccine responses in identical twins.

The specimen was PBMCs. The receptors were gathered from a woman aged 18-35 years in good health.

This sequence joins TRBV28 and TRBJ1-2, with 7 bases matching TRBD1. CDR1 and CDR2 from the germline V gene are MDHEN and SYDVKM. V shed 5 bases, J shed 8 bases, and the junction held 5 bases outside the gene matches. The CDR3 is 12 amino acids. CDR3 nucleotide sequence: TGTGCCAGCAGTCTACAGGGGTGGGGCTACACCTTC. Protein product: CASSLQGWGYTF.

This clonotype came up many times. This sequence joins TRBV29-1 and TRBJ2-1; no definite D call. The V gene lost 3 bases and the J gene lost 5 bases, with 14 bases spanning the gap. The CDR3 extends over 14 amino acids. CDR1 and CDR2 (germline): SQVTM, ANQGSEA. The CDR3 reads CSVELEASDNEQFF. The CDR3 DNA follows: TGCAGCGTTGAGTTAGAGGCGTCGGACAATGAGCAGTTCTTC.

This clonotype was observed at least ten times. The rearrangement uses TRBV10-3 and TRBJ2-1, with TRBD2 as a possible D gene (7 bases). Germline values: CDR1 ENHRY, CDR2 SYGVKD. The CDR3 has 17 residues. V lost 0 bases, J lost 0 bases, and 12 bases lay in between. This CDR3 is CAISESEGDYSYNEQFF. Here the CDR3 DNA reads TGTGCCATCAGTGAGTCGGAGGGGGACTACTCCTACAATGAGCAGTTCTTC.

This clonotype was seen many times. The chain carries TRBV27 and TRBJ2-3; 8 bases match TRBD1. This CDR3 is 14 amino acids long. Germline assignment: CDR1 MNHEY and CDR2 SMNVEV (reference sequence). V gave up 5 bases and J gave up 4 bases; unmatched junction bases: 5. CDR3 in amino acids: CASSKDRVSDTQYF. CDR3 DNA sequence: TGTGCCAGCAGTAAGGACAGGGTATCAGATACGCAGTATTTT.

Many counts were recorded for this clonotype. J is TRBJ2-2 and V is TRBV7-2; D unresolved. CDR1 and CDR2 (germline): SGHTA, FQGNSA. The CDR3 runs to 15 residues. Trimming removed 2 bases at V and 4 bases at J, with 11 bases between. The CDR3 sequence is CASSLFPGVTGELFF. The DNA of the CDR3 is TGTGCCAGCAGCTTATTTCCTGGGGTCACCGGGGAGCTGTTTTTT.

This clonotype occurred a few times. The chain joins TRBV19 to TRBJ2-3; D is undetermined. Germline V gene sequence: CDR1 LNHDA, CDR2 SQIVND (reference sequence). Trimming removed 8 bases from V and 0 bases from J, with 18 bases in between. The CDR3 length is 16 residues. The CDR3 protein is CASSPQFRLSTDTQYF. Here the CDR3 DNA reads TGTGCCAGTTCCCCACAGTTCCGGCTTAGCACAGATACGCAGTATTTT.

This clonotype occurred a few times. The chain carries TRBV7-6 and TRBJ1-1; 9 bases are shared with TRBD1. The CDR3 extends over 13 amino acids. V was clipped by 6 bases and J by 5 bases; unmatched bases: 4. Germline CDR1 SGHVS, CDR2 FNYEAQ. This chain's CDR3 is CASRSGTGTEAFF. CDR3 DNA sequence: TGTGCCAGCAGGAGCGGGACAGGGACTGAAGCTTTCTTT.

The J gene is TRBJ1-1, the V gene TRBV5-1; 8 bases are a match to TRBD1. The CDR3 loop spans 13 amino acids. The J segment lost 6 bases and the V segment lost 6 bases, leaving 7 bases of the junction unmatched. Germline CDR1 and CDR2: SGHRS and YFSETQ. The CDR3 here is CASKSDRAPEAFF. The CDR3 coding sequence is TGCGCCAGCAAATCGGACAGGGCCCCTGAAGCTTTCTTT.

This clonotype was counted only a few times. The chain carries TRBV4-1 and TRBJ2-2, with D tentatively TRBD1 (6 bases). The CDR3 sequence is 17 residues long. V was cut by 4 bases and J by 0 bases, with 15 bases left in between. CDR1 and CDR2 from the germline V gene are MGHRA and YSYEKL. CDR3 sequence reads: CASSLRAGAANTGELFF. As DNA, the CDR3 is TGCGCCAGCAGCCTAAGGGCAGGGGCAGCGAACACCGGGGAGCTGTTTTTT.

This clonotype was detected many times. J is TRBJ2-1 and V is TRBV25-1; D perhaps matches TRBD1 (5 bases). V was pared by 6 bases and J by 4 bases, with 19 bases between. Germline lookup yields CDR1 MGHDK and CDR2 SYGVNS. This CDR3 is built from 16 residues. CDR3 loop: CASSPMTEKNYNEQFF. In DNA form, the CDR3 reads TGTGCCAGCAGCCCGATGACAGAGAAAAATTACAATGAGCAGTTCTTC.

The CDR3 reads CAISITGAGANVLTF. The DNA of the CDR3 is TGTGCCATCAGTATTACAGGGGCTGGGGCCAACGTCCTGACTTTC. V is TRBV10-3 and J is TRBJ2-6, with 7 positions matching TRBD1. Per germline, CDR1 ENHRY and CDR2 SYGVKD. V shed 5 bases, J shed 2 bases, and the junction held 3 bases outside the gene matches. The CDR3 covers 15 residues.

The rearrangement uses TRBV10-3 and TRBJ2-6, with a weak D call TRBD2 (6 bases). V lost 4 bases and J 1 base, leaving 14 bases between the germline ends. The CDR3 consists of 17 residues. Germline assignment: CDR1 ENHRY and CDR2 SYGVKD. CDR3: CAISVGGSGSGANVLTF. In DNA form, the CDR3 reads TGTGCCATCAGTGTGGGGGGATCAGGTTCTGGGGCCAACGTCCTGACTTTC.

This clonotype has a count of ten or more. The chain links TRBV10-3 to TRBJ2-3, with 14 bases matching TRBD2. Germline V gene lookup returns CDR1 ENHRY and CDR2 SYGVKD. V dropped 3 bases and J dropped 6; count of bases not matched to a gene: 8. This CDR3 has 17 amino acids. The CDR3 spells CAISDLGTSGRGDTQYF. CDR3 DNA sequence: TGTGCCATCAGTGACCTCGGGACTAGCGGGAGAGGGGATACGCAGTATTTT.